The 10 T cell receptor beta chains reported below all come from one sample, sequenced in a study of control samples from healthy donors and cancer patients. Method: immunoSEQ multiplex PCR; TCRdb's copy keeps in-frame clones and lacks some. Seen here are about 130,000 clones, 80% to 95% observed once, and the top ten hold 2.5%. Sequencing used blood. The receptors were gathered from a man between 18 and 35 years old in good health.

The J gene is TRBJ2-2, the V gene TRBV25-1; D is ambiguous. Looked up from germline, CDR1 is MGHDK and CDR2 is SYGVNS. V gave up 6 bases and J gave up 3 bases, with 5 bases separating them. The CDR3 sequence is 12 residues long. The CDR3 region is CASSDYTGELFF. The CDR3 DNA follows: TGTGCCAGCAGCGATTACACCGGGGAGCTGTTTTTT.

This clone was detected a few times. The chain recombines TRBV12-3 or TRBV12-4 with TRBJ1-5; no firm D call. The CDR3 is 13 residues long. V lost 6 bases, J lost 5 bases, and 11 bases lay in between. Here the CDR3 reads CASRKSWDQPQHF. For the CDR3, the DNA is TGTGCCAGCAGGAAGTCGTGGGATCAGCCCCAGCATTTT.

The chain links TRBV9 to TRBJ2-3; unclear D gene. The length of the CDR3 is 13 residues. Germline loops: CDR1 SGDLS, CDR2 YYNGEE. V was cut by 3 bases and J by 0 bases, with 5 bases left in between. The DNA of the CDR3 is TGTGCCAGCAGCGCAACTAGCACAGATACGCAGTATTTT. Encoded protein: CASSATSTDTQYF.

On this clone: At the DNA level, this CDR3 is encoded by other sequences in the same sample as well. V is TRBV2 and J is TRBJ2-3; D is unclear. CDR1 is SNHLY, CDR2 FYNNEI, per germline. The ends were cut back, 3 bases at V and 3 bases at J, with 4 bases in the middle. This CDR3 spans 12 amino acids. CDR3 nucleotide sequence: TGTGCCAGCAGTGAGAGGACAGATACGCAGTATTTT. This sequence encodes CASSERTDTQYF.

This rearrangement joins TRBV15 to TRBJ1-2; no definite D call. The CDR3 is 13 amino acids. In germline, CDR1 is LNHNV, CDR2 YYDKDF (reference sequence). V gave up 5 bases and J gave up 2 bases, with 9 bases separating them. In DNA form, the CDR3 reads TGTGCCACCAGCCCCGGGAGGAACTATGGCTACACCTTC. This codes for CATSPGRNYGYTF. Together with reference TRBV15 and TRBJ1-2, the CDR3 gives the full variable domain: DAMVIQNPRYQVTQFGKPVTLSCSQTLNHNVMYWYQQKSSQAPKLLFHYYDKDFNNEADTPDNFQSRRPNTSFCFLDIRSPGLGDTAMYLCATSPGRNYGYTFGSGTRLTVV.

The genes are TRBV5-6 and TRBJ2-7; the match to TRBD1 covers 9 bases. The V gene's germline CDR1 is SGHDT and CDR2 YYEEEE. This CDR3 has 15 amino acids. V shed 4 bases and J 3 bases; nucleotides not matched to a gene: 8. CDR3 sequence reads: CASSTPGQGFYEQYF. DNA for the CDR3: TGTGCCAGCAGCACCCCGGGACAGGGCTTCTACGAGCAGTACTTC.

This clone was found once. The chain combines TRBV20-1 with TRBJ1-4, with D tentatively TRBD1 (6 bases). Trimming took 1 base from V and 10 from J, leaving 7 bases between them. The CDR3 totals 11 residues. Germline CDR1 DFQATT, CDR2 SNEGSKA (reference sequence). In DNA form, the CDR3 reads TGCAGTGCTAGAGGAGGGGGAAAACTGTTTTTT. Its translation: CSARGGGKLFF.

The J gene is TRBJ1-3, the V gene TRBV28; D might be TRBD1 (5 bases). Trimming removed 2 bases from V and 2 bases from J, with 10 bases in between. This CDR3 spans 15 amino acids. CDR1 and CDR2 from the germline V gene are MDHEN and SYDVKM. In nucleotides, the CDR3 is TGTGCCAGCAGTTTAGAGGGGAAGGCTGGAAACACCATATATTTT. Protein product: CASSLEGKAGNTIYF.

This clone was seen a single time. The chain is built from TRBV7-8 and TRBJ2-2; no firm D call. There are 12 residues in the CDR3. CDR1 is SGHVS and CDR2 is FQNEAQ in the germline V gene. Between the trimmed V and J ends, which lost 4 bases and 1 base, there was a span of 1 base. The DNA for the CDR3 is TGTGCCAGCAGCTGGAACACCGGGGAGCTGTTTTTT. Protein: CASSWNTGELFF.

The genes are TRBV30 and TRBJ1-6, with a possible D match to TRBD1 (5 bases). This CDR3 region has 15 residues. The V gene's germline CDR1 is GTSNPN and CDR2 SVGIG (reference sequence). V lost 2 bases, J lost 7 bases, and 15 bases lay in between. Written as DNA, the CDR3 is TGTGCCTGGAGTCAGGGCGGGACCCAAAATTCACCCCTCCACTTT. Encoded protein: CAWSQGGTQNSPLHF. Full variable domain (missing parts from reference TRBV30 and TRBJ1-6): SQTIHQWPATLVQPVGSPLSLECTVEGTSNPNLYWYRQAAGRGLQLLFYSVGIGQISSEVPQNLSASRPQDRQFILSSKKLLLSDSGFYLCAWSQGGTQNSPLHFGNGTRLTVT.